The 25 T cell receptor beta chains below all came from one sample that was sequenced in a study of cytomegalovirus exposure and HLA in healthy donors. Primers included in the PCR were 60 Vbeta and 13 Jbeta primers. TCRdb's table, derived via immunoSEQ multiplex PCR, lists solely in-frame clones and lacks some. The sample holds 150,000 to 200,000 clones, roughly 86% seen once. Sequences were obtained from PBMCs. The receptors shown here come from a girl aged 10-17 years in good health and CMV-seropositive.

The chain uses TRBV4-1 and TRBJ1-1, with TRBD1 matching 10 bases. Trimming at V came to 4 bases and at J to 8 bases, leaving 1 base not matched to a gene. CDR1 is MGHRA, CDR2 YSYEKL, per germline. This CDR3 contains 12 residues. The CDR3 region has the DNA TGCGCCAGCAGCCCGGACAGGGGGGAAGCTTTCTTT. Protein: CASSPDRGEAFF.

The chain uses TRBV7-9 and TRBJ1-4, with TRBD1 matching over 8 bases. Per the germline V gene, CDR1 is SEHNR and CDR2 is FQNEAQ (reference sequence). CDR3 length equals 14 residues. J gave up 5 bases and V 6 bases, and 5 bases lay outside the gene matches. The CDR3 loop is CASSYNRGNEKLFF. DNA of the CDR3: TGTGCCAGCAGTTATAACAGGGGGAATGAAAAACTGTTTTTT.

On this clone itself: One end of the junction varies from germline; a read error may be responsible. The DNA of the CDR3 is TGTGCTAGCAGCTGGTCTAGCGGGGGCGGGGAGCTGTTTTTT. It is translated as CASSWSSGGGELFF. The V gene is TRBV7-7, the J gene TRBJ2-2; 10 bases map to TRBD2. The CDR3 extends over 14 amino acids. The germline V gene encodes CDR1 SSHAT and CDR2 FNYEAQ (reference sequence).

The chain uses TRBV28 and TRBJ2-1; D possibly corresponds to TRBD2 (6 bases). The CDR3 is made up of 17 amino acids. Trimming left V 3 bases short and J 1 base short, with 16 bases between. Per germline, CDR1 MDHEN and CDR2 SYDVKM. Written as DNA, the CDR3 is TGTGCCAGCAGTTTTGGGGTGTCAGGGAGGTCCTACAATGAGCAGTTCTTC. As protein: CASSFGVSGRSYNEQFF.

CDR3 nucleotides: TGTGCCAGTAGACGGGACACCTATGGCTACACCTTC. Its translation is CASRRDTYGYTF. The chain has TRBV19 and TRBJ1-2, with D possibly being TRBD1 (6 bases). With 6 bases removed from V and 4 bases from J, the gap between germline ends came to 9 bases. CDR1 and CDR2 from the germline V gene are LNHDA and SQIVND (reference sequence). The CDR3 is 12 residues long.

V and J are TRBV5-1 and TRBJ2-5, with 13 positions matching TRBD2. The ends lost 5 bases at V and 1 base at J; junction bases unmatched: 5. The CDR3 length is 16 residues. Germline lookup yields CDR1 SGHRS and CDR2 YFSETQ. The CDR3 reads CASRRGLAGAQETQYF. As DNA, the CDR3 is TGCGCCAGCAGAAGAGGACTAGCGGGGGCCCAAGAGACCCAGTACTTC.

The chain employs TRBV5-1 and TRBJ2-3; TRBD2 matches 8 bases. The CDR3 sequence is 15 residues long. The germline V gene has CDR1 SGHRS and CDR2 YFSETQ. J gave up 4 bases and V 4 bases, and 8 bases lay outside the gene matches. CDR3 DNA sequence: TGCGCCAGCAGCCCCCAGCGGGGGCTCTCAGATACGCAGTATTTT. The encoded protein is CASSPQRGLSDTQYF.

The CDR3 region has the DNA TGTGCCAGCTATAGCGGGGCTACAGATACGCAGTATTTT. Translation gives CASYSGATDTQYF. The chain joins TRBV6-1 to TRBJ2-3, with TRBD2 identical over 8 bases. J lost 3 bases, V lost 8 bases, and 4 bases had no gene match. In germline, CDR1 is MNHNS, CDR2 SASEGT. The CDR3 is 13 residues long.

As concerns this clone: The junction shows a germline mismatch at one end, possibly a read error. The CDR3 loop reads CASRLGGQGAFGAFF. As DNA, the CDR3 is TGCGCCAGCAGGTTGGGGGGACAGGGGGCTTTTGGAGCTTTCTTT. This sequence joins TRBV5-1 and TRBJ1-1; 12 positions match TRBD1. Germline loops: CDR1 SGHRS, CDR2 YFSETQ. The CDR3 loop spans 15 amino acids. Full variable domain (rest looked up from reference TRBV5-1 and TRBJ1-1): KAGVTQTPRYLIKTRGQQVTLSCSPISGHRSVSWYQQTPGQGLQFLFEYFSETQRNKGNFPGRFSGRQFSNSRSEMNVSTLELGDSALYLCASRLGGQGAFGAFFGQGTRLTVV.

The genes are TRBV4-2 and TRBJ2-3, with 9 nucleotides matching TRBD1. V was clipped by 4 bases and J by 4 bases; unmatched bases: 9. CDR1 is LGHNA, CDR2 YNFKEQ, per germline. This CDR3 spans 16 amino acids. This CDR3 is CASSLTGQGQADTQYF. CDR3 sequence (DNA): TGTGCCAGCAGCCTAACTGGACAGGGGCAGGCAGATACGCAGTATTTT.

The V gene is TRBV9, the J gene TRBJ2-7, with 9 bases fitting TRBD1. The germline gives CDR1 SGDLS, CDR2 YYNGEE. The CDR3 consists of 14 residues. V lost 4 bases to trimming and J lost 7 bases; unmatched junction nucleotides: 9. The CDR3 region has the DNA TGTGCCAGCAGCCCCCGGACAGGGGTAGAAGAGCAGTACTTC. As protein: CASSPRTGVEEQYF.

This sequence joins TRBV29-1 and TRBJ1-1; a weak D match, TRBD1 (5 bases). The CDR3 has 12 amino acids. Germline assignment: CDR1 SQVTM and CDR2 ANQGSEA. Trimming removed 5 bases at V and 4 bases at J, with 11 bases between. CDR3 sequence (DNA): TGCAGCGTTAGGGGTGGTGGCACTGAAGCTTTCTTT. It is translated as CSVRGGGTEAFF.

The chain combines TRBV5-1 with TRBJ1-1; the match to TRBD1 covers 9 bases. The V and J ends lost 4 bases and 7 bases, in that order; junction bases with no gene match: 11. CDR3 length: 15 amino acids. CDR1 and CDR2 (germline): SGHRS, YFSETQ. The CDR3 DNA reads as TGCGCCAGCAGCCTAACCCCGGGACAGGGTAATGAAGCTTTCTTT. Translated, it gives CASSLTPGQGNEAFF.

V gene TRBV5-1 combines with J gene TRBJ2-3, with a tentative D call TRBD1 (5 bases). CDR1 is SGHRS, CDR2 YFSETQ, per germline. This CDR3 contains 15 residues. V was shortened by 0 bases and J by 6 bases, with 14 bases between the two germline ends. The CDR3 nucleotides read TGCGCCAGCAGCTTGGAAGCCAGGGAAGGGGATACGCAGTATTTT. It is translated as CASSLEAREGDTQYF.

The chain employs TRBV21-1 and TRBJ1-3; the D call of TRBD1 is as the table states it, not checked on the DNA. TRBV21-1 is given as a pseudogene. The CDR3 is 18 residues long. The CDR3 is CASSTQDSSSSSGNTIYF. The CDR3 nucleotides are TGTGCCAGCAGCACTCAGGACAGCTCATCTAGCTCTGGAAACACCATATATTTT.

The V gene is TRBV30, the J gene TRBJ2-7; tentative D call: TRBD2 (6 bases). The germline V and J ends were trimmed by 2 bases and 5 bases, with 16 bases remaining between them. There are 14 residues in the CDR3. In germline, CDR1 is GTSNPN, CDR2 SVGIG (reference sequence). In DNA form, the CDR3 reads TGTGCCTGGAGTCGCGGGACCGTAGCTAACGAGCAGTACTTC. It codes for CAWSRGTVANEQYF.

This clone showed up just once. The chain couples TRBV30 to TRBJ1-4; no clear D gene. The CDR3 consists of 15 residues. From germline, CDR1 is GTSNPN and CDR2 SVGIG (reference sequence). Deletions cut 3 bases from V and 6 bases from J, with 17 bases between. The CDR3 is CAWRLTSTKDEKLFF. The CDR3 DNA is TGTGCCTGGAGACTCACCTCAACTAAGGATGAAAAACTGTTTTTT.

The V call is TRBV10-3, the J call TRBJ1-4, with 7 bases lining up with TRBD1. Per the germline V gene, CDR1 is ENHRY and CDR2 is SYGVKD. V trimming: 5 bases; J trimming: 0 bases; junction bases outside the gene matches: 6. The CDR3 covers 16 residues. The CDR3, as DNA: TGTGCCATCAGTCCGGGACAGACATCAACTAATGAAAAACTGTTTTTT. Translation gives CAISPGQTSTNEKLFF.

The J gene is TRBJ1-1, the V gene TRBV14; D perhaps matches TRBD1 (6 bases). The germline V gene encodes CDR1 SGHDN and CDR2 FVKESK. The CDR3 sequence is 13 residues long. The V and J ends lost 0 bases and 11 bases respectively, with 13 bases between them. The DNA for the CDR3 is TGTGCCAGCAGCCAAGATCAAGGGGGTAACGCTTTCTTT. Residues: CASSQDQGGNAFF.

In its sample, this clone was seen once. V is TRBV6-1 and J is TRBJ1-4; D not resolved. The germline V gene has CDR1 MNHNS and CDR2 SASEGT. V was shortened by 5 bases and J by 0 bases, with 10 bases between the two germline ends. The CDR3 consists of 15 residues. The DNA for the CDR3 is TGTGCCAGCAGTTTTCAGAGGGCAACTAATGAAAAACTGTTTTTT. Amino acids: CASSFQRATNEKLFF.

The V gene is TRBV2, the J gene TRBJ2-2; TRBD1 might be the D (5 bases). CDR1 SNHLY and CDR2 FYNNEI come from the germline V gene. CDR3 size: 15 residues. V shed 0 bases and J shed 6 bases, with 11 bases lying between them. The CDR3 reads CASSEAVRAAGELFF. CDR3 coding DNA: TGTGCCAGCAGTGAAGCAGTCAGGGCGGCCGGGGAGCTGTTTTTT.

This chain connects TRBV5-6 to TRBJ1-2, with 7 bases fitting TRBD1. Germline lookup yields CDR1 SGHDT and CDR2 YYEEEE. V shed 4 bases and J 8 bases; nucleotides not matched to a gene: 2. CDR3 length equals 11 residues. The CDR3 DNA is TGTGCCAGCAGCCAGGGGGGCGGCTACACCTTC. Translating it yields CASSQGGGYTF.

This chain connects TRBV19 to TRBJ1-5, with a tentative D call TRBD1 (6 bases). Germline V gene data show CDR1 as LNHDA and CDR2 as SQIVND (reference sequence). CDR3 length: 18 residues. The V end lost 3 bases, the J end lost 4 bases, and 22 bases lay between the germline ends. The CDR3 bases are TGTGCCAGTAGTATCGGGCGTATCGTAGGGACAAGTAATCAGCCCCAGCATTTT. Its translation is CASSIGRIVGTSNQPQHF.

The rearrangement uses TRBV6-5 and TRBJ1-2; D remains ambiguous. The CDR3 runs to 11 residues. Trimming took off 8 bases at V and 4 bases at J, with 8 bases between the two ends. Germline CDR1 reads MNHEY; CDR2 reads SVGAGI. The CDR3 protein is CASGEGYGYTF. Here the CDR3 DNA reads TGTGCCAGCGGGGAGGGCTATGGCTACACCTTC.

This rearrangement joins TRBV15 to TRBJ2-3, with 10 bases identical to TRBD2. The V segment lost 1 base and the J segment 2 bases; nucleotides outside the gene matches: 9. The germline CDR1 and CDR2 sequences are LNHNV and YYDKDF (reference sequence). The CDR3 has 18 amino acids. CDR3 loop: CATSRGVRTSGNTDTQYF. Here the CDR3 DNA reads TGTGCCACCAGCAGAGGAGTTCGCACTAGCGGGAACACAGATACGCAGTATTTT.